These 24 T cell receptor beta chains share one sample of origin, sequenced in a study of early T cells in non-severe SARS-CoV-2 infection. In TCRdb, the 5' RACE reads were re-called with MiXCR into one record per CDR3 protein. The table lists 60,000 or so distinct CDR3 sequences, 15% of them singletons. The sequences come from whole blood, collected at baseline. The receptor set was obtained from an adult who was a healthcare worker with PCR-confirmed SARS-CoV-2 infection or an uninfected control (not recorded which).

V gene TRBV5-1 combines with J gene TRBJ1-2; D uncertain. The germline CDR1 and CDR2 sequences are SGHRS and YFSETQ. Trimming pared 0 bases from V and 3 bases from J, leaving 12 bases between. The CDR3 contains 15 residues. The CDR3 coding sequence is TGCGCCAGCAGCTTGGAGGCTGGGGAGTACTATGGCTACACCTTC. This codes for CASSLEAGEYYGYTF.

This rearrangement joins TRBV12-3 or TRBV12-4 to TRBJ1-1; D unresolved. The CDR3 contains 14 residues. Trimming pared 3 bases from V and 4 bases from J, leaving 12 bases between. In DNA form, the CDR3 reads TGTGCCAGCAGTTTGTACGCAGAGGCCACTGAAGCTTTCTTT. This codes for CASSLYAEATEAFF.

V usage is TRBV5-6 and J usage is TRBJ2-2, with TRBD1 matching over 7 bases. V lost 3 bases to trimming and J lost 5 bases; unmatched junction nucleotides: 7. CDR1 and CDR2 from the germline V gene are SGHDT and YYEEEE. CDR3 size: 15 residues. CDR3 nucleotides: TGTGCCAGCAGCTCTCCGGGACAGATAACCGGGGAGCTGTTTTTT. Its protein is CASSSPGQITGELFF. The full variable domain, rest sourced from reference TRBV5-6 and TRBJ2-2, is DAGVTQSPTHLIKTRGQQVTLRCSPKSGHDTVSWYQQALGQGPQFIFQYYEEEERQRGNFPDRFSGHQFPNYSSELNVNALLLGDSALYLCASSSPGQITGELFFGEGSRLTVL.

V is TRBV5-1 and J is TRBJ2-3, with TRBD2 matching over 13 bases. Per the germline V gene, CDR1 is SGHRS and CDR2 is YFSETQ. The CDR3 contains 18 residues. V trimming: 0 bases; J trimming: 3 bases; junction bases outside the gene matches: 7. The CDR3 bases are TGCGCCAGCAGCTTGGGAGGACTAGCGGGAGCGGGGACAGATACGCAGTATTTT. Its protein product is CASSLGGLAGAGTDTQYF.

This chain uses TRBV9 with TRBJ2-6, with D unclear. The CDR3 has 15 residues. Germline V gives CDR1 SGDLS, CDR2 YYNGEE. V dropped 0 bases and J dropped 1 base, with 5 bases sitting between them. CDR3 DNA: TGTGCCAGCAGCGTAGCGCCTTCTGGGGCCAACGTCCTGACTTTC. It encodes CASSVAPSGANVLTF.

The chain combines TRBV6-5 with TRBJ2-1; D ambiguous. Trimming cost V 8 bases and J 4 bases, with 3 bases left between them. This CDR3 contains 10 residues. CDR1 MNHEY and CDR2 SVGAGI come from the germline V gene. CDR3 amino acids: CASGYNEQFF. The CDR3 DNA reads as TGTGCCAGCGGGTACAATGAGCAGTTCTTC.

The genes are TRBV9 and TRBJ1-5; TRBD1 aligns across 8 bases. The V gene end was trimmed by 0 bases and the J gene end by 4 bases; junction bases not matched to a gene: 0. CDR3 length: 14 amino acids. Germline-derived CDR1 and CDR2 are SGDLS and YYNGEE. CDR3 bases: TGTGCCAGCAGCGTAGGGACAGGGAATCAGCCCCAGCATTTT. This codes for CASSVGTGNQPQHF.

This clonotype was observed a few times. The rearrangement uses TRBV6-5 and TRBJ1-1, with TRBD1 as a possible D gene (5 bases). CDR1 is MNHEY, CDR2 SVGAGI, per germline. The CDR3 is made up of 15 amino acids. The V end was cut by 0 bases, the J end by 4 bases, with 12 bases between. This CDR3 is CASSYSFGQGTEAFF. The DNA of the CDR3 is TGTGCCAGCAGTTACTCGTTCGGGCAGGGCACTGAAGCTTTCTTT.

Only one count was recorded for this clonotype. J is TRBJ2-7 and V is TRBV6-5, with 8 bases that match TRBD1. Germline CDR1 and CDR2: MNHEY and SVGAGI. The CDR3 consists of 16 residues. Trimming removed 6 bases from V and 3 bases from J; junction bases left unmatched: 13. The CDR3 here is CASSSVMTGANYEQYF. Written as DNA, the CDR3 is TGTGCCAGCAGCTCCGTCATGACAGGGGCCAACTACGAGCAGTACTTC.

This clonotype was recorded at least ten times. The gene calls are TRBV20-1 and TRBJ1-1; a weak D match, TRBD1 (5 bases). The germline CDR1 and CDR2 sequences are DFQATT and SNEGSKA (reference sequence). There are 18 residues in the CDR3. V gave up 1 base and J gave up 4 bases, with 25 bases separating them. CDR3 residues: CSARVRLWPKRGTTEAFF. The CDR3 nucleotides are TGCAGTGCTAGAGTTCGTTTATGGCCGAAGCGGGGGACCACTGAAGCTTTCTTT.

This clonotype was detected ten times or more. The J gene is TRBJ1-2, the V gene TRBV7-9; possibly TRBD1 for D (5 bases). V was clipped by 6 bases and J by 4 bases, with 15 bases between them. The CDR3 consists of 14 residues. The V gene's germline CDR1 is SEHNR and CDR2 FQNEAQ (reference sequence). CDR3 amino acids: CASRATQAGYGYTF. The CDR3 nucleotides are TGTGCCAGCAGAGCTACACAGGCCGGCTATGGCTACACCTTC.

This clonotype was counted between two and nine times. The chain carries TRBV27 and TRBJ2-7; tentative D call: TRBD1 (6 bases). The CDR3 contains 12 residues. Germline assignment: CDR1 MNHEY and CDR2 SMNVEV (reference sequence). V was clipped by 6 bases and J by 6 bases, with 12 bases between them. DNA of the CDR3: TGTGCCAGCAGACCGGCAGGGGTCGAGCAGTACTTC. Protein product: CASRPAGVEQYF.

The chain is built from TRBV12-3 or TRBV12-4 and TRBJ2-2; D unclear. Trimming shortened V by 6 bases and J by 5 bases, and 10 bases separated the two germline ends. This CDR3 has 13 amino acids. CDR3 amino acids: CASSRGETGELFF. CDR3 DNA: TGTGCCAGCAGCCGAGGAGAAACCGGGGAGCTGTTTTTT.

This chain connects TRBV20-1 to TRBJ2-2, with TRBD1 matching 8 bases. The CDR3 is 15 residues long. Per the germline V gene, CDR1 is DFQATT and CDR2 is SNEGSKA (reference sequence). V trimming: 7 bases; J trimming: 1 base; junction bases outside the gene matches: 8. The CDR3 coding sequence is TGCAGTGGACACAGGGGGACAGGGAACACCGGGGAGCTGTTTTTT. It yields the protein CSGHRGTGNTGELFF.

V usage is TRBV20-1 and J usage is TRBJ2-6; D is perhaps TRBD2 (5 bases). CDR1 and CDR2 from the germline V gene are DFQATT and SNEGSKA (reference sequence). The CDR3 is 14 amino acids. V was shortened by 5 bases and J by 0 bases, with 8 bases between the two germline ends. The CDR3 here is CSAGSDSGANVLTF. The CDR3 DNA reads as TGCAGTGCTGGGAGCGACTCTGGGGCCAACGTCCTGACTTTC.

The rearrangement links TRBV4-1 to TRBJ1-5, with a possible D match to TRBD1 (5 bases). With 0 bases removed from V and 7 bases from J, the gap between germline ends came to 13 bases. Germline lookup yields CDR1 MGHRA and CDR2 YSYEKL. The CDR3 runs 15 residues. The CDR3 region has the DNA TGCGCCAGCAGCCAAGATGGCGGACAAGGGCAGCCCCAGCATTTT. Translating it yields CASSQDGGQGQPQHF.

The sample holds a few counts of this clonotype. This chain links TRBV3-1 with TRBJ1-3; D is unclear. The ends were cut back, 3 bases at V and 2 bases at J, with 8 bases in the middle. The germline gives CDR1 LGHDT, CDR2 YNNKEL (reference sequence). The CDR3 extends over 14 amino acids. CDR3 in amino acids: CASSQRETGNTIYF. DNA of the CDR3: TGTGCCAGCAGCCAGCGTGAAACTGGAAACACCATATATTTT.

The chain recombines TRBV9 with TRBJ2-3, with D uncertain. Trimming removed 1 base from V and 7 bases from J, with 10 bases in between. The CDR3 spans 13 residues. CDR1 and CDR2 (germline): SGDLS, YYNGEE. CDR3 sequence (DNA): TGTGCCAGCAGCGTATCAGATACTTATACGCAGTATTTT. Its translation: CASSVSDTYTQYF.

This clonotype was counted a few times. This chain connects TRBV11-2 to TRBJ2-3; 9 bases align to TRBD1. Germline loops: CDR1 SGHAT, CDR2 FQNNGV. J gave up 6 bases and V 6 bases, and 10 bases lay outside the gene matches. The CDR3 has 15 amino acids. The CDR3 region has the DNA TGTGCCAGCAGGCGCCCCGGGACAGGGAACGATACGCAGTATTTT. It encodes CASRRPGTGNDTQYF.

The CDR3 DNA reads as TGTGCCAGCTCCCTGTCTACCGGGACGCGGACTGAAGCTTTCTTT. This encodes CASSLSTGTRTEAFF. The rearrangement links TRBV18 to TRBJ1-1; perhaps TRBD1 as D (5 bases). Trimming cost V 6 bases and J 5 bases, with 19 bases left between them. CDR1 and CDR2 (germline): KGHSH, LQKENI. CDR3 length equals 15 residues.

This clonotype was seen repeatedly, ten times or more. This chain uses TRBV28 with TRBJ2-2; 11 bases map to TRBD2. Germline assignment: CDR1 MDHEN and CDR2 SYDVKM. With V trimmed by 4 bases and J by 2 bases, 6 bases remained unmatched. The CDR3 runs to 17 residues. This chain's CDR3 is CASSSTSGVPNTGELFF. The CDR3 coding sequence is TGTGCCAGCAGTTCGACTAGCGGGGTCCCCAACACCGGGGAGCTGTTTTTT.

This clonotype was seen repeatedly, ten times or more. This chain links TRBV6-6 with TRBJ1-6; 9 bases map to TRBD1. The germline V gene has CDR1 MNHNY and CDR2 SVGAGI (reference sequence). The CDR3 sequence is 15 residues long. The V and J ends lost 5 bases and 8 bases, in that order; junction bases with no gene match: 7. The CDR3 DNA follows: TGTGCCAGCAGTCAAACGGGACAGGGTGATTCACCCCTCCACTTT. Protein sequence: CASSQTGQGDSPLHF.

The chain links TRBV18 to TRBJ1-6; D remains ambiguous. The CDR3 covers 14 residues. CDR1 and CDR2 from the germline V gene are KGHSH and LQKENI. V dropped 4 bases and J dropped 9 bases, with 13 bases sitting between them. Here the CDR3 DNA reads TGTGCCAGCTCACTCGGACGGGATTTTTCACCCCTCCACTTT. It translates to CASSLGRDFSPLHF.

This clonotype was observed a handful of times. The genes are TRBV3-1 and TRBJ2-3, with 7 bases that match TRBD2. The CDR3 has 15 residues. V lost 0 bases and J lost 4; bases outside the gene matches: 4. In germline, CDR1 is LGHDT, CDR2 YNNKEL (reference sequence). This CDR3 is CASSQERELADTQYF. For the CDR3, the DNA is TGTGCCAGCAGCCAAGAGCGGGAGTTGGCAGATACGCAGTATTTT.